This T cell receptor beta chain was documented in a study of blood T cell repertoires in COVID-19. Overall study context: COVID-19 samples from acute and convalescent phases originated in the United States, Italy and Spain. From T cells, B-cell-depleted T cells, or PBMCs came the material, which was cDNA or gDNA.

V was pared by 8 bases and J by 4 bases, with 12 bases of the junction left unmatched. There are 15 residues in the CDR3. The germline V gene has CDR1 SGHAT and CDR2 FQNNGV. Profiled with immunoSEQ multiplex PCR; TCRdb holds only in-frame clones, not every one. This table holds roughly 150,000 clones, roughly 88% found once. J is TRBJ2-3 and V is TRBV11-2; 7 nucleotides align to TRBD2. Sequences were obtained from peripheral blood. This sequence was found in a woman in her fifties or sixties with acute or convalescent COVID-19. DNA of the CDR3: TGTGCCAGCGGTCCGGGGGGACTTGCCGCAGATACGCAGTATTTT. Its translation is CASGPGGLAADTQYF. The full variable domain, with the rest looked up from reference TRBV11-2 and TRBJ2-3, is EAGVAQSPRYKIIEKRQSVAFWCNPISGHATLYWYQQILGQGPKLLIQFQNNGVVDDSQLPKDRFSAERLKGVDSTLKIQPAKLEDSAVYLCASGPGGLAADTQYFGPGTRLTVL.